This is a list of T cell receptor beta chains from one sample in a study of early T cells in non-severe SARS-CoV-2 infection. TCRdb re-analysed the 5' RACE reads in MiXCR, keeping a single row per CDR3 protein. The sample lists 35,000 to 45,000 distinct CDR3 sequences, roughly 6.2% occurring once. The specimen was whole blood. The receptor source for this set is an adult who was a healthcare worker with PCR-confirmed SARS-CoV-2 infection or an uninfected control (not recorded which). The CDR3 runs from the conserved cysteine through the conserved F or W. D genes are given only for firm matches. Clone size is stated in some rows and not others, as once, few, many or a class when expanded.

size	D	V	length	J	CDR3	DNA
few	.	TRBV3-1	11	TRBJ1-6	CASSQVSPLHF	TGTGCCAGCAGCCAAGTTTCACCCCTCCACTTT
few	.	TRBV28	15	TRBJ2-2	CASSLSSGATGELFF	TGTGCCAGCAGTTTATCGTCGGGGGCGACCGGGGAGCTGTTTTTT
many	.	TRBV7-2	15	TRBJ2-3	CASSPTVIGTDTQYF	TGTGCCAGCAGCCCGACGGTGATAGGCACAGATACGCAGTATTTT
few	TRBD2	TRBV28	16	TRBJ2-2	CASSPRRGTNTGELFF	TGTGCCAGCAGTCCTCGGCGGGGGACTAACACCGGGGAGCTGTTTTTT
many	.	TRBV4-3	17	TRBJ1-4	CASSQDIRGQTNEKLFF	TGCGCCAGCAGCCAAGATATAAGGGGTCAGACTAATGAAAAACTGTTTTTT
.	TRBD1	TRBV7-2	16	TRBJ2-2	CASSLRTGTSGGELFF	TGTGCCAGCAGCTTAAGGACAGGGACCTCCGGCGGGGAGCTGTTTTTT
.	TRBD1	TRBV11-2	14	TRBJ2-1	CASSRSDRVNEQFF	TGTGCCAGCAGCCGATCCGACAGGGTTAATGAGCAGTTCTTC
many	.	TRBV12-3/TRBV12-4	12	TRBJ1-5	CASSKNNQPQHF	TGTGCCAGCAGTAAAAACAATCAGCCCCAGCATTTT
.	.	TRBV19	14	TRBJ2-2	CASTRRANTGELFF	TGTGCCAGTACCCGGAGGGCGAACACCGGGGAGCTGTTTTTT
many	.	TRBV10-3	11	TRBJ2-7	CAISDHYEQYF	TGTGCCATCAGCGACCATTACGAGCAGTACTTC